This TCR beta chain was profiled in a study of blood T cell repertoires in COVID-19. Whole-study context: Whether acute or convalescent, the COVID-19 samples came from the United States, Italy and Spain. T cells, B-cell-depleted T cells, or PBMCs provided the cDNA or gDNA that served as material.

The CDR3 is made up of 13 amino acids. Germline lookup yields CDR1 MGHDK and CDR2 SYGVNS. Losses at the gene ends were 7 bases for V and 13 bases for J; bases not matched to a gene: 13. How the authors handled the data: Reference gene primer amplification gave estimated nucleated cell counts. Using immunoSEQ multiplex PCR, the repertoire was profiled, and TCRdb retains in-frame clones only, with some absent. That table gives V, J and clone size, and the DNA gave D and trimming. Altogether 40,000 to 55,000 clones are present, 88% being singletons, with the ten largest covering about 10%. This TCR was recovered from a man aged 50 or older with active COVID-19. V gene TRBV25-1 combines with J gene TRBJ2-3; TRBD2 aligns across 8 bases. Material: peripheral blood. CDR3 residues: CASTPSKHGREYF. CDR3 DNA: TGTGCCAGCACCCCCTCGAAACACGGGAGGGAGTATTTT.